The 6 T cell receptor beta chains reported below all come from one sample, sequenced in a study of T cell repertoires in ileal Crohn's disease. Sequencing used immunoSEQ multiplex PCR; TCRdb keeps in-frame clones, though not all of them. The sample shows 6,500 to 7,500 clones, 72% of them seen only once. Time point specified: proximal margin of the surgical specimen (macroscopically non-inflamed). The source material was ileal tissue. The source of these receptors is an adult with Crohn's disease.

This chain uses TRBV28 with TRBJ1-1; D possibly corresponds to TRBD1 (5 bases). The CDR3 spans 12 residues. V shed 4 bases and J shed 3 bases, with 6 bases lying between them. Per the germline V gene, CDR1 is MDHEN and CDR2 is SYDVKM. In DNA, the CDR3 is TGTGCCAGCAGTTGGGGGGACACTGAAGCTTTCTTT. Amino acid sequence: CASSWGDTEAFF. The whole variable domain, remainder taken from reference TRBV28 and TRBJ1-1, is DVKVTQSSRYLVKRTGEKVFLECVQDMDHENMFWYRQDPGLGLRLIYFSYDVKMKEKGDIPEGYSVSREKKERFSLILESASTNQTSMYLCASSWGDTEAFFGQGTRLTVV.

The DNA for the CDR3 is TGTGCCAGTAGTACGATAAACCACAGGGGCTACACCTTC. Translating gives CASSTINHRGYTF. The rearrangement joins TRBV19 to TRBJ1-2, with D perhaps TRBD1 (5 bases). Germline loops: CDR1 LNHDA, CDR2 SQIVND (reference sequence). Trimming took 4 bases from V and 8 from J, leaving 14 bases between them. The CDR3 loop spans 13 amino acids.

This chain uses TRBV7-2 with TRBJ1-1; 7 nucleotides align to TRBD1. The V gene's germline CDR1 is SGHTA and CDR2 FQGNSA. V lost 0 bases to trimming and J lost 7 bases; unmatched junction nucleotides: 2. The CDR3 covers 13 residues. For the CDR3, the DNA is TGTGCCAGCAGCTTAGCCCGGACAGGTGAAGCTTTCTTT. Protein product: CASSLARTGEAFF.

This clone was seen more than once but under ten times. The chain links TRBV15 to TRBJ1-1; D is ambiguous. Trimming took off 4 bases at V and 9 bases at J, with 12 bases between the two ends. CDR3 length: 12 residues. Germline V CDR1 and CDR2: LNHNV, YYDKDF (reference sequence). The CDR3 sequence: CATSTKFRQAFF. Here the CDR3 DNA reads TGTGCCACCAGCACTAAGTTCAGACAAGCTTTCTTT.

This clone was counted between two and nine times. For the CDR3, the DNA is TGTGCCAGCAGCCGAGTAGAGGGCAGTCTCTCCTACGAGCAGTACTTC. Its translation is CASSRVEGSLSYEQYF. The gene calls are TRBV28 and TRBJ2-7; maybe TRBD2 (5 bases). The germline V and J ends were trimmed by 6 bases and 0 bases, with 18 bases remaining between them. The CDR3 consists of 16 residues. Germline V gives CDR1 MDHEN, CDR2 SYDVKM. The whole variable domain, remainder taken from reference TRBV28 and TRBJ2-7, is DVKVTQSSRYLVKRTGEKVFLECVQDMDHENMFWYRQDPGLGLRLIYFSYDVKMKEKGDIPEGYSVSREKKERFSLILESASTNQTSMYLCASSRVEGSLSYEQYFGPGTRLTVT.

The chain has TRBV10-3 and TRBJ1-1; D is undetermined. The V end was cut by 2 bases, the J end by 1 base, with 5 bases between. The CDR3 has 13 residues. Germline assignment: CDR1 ENHRY and CDR2 SYGVKD. The CDR3 nucleotides are TGTGCCATCAGTGAGCACAAGAACACTGAAGCTTTCTTT. Translation: CAISEHKNTEAFF.